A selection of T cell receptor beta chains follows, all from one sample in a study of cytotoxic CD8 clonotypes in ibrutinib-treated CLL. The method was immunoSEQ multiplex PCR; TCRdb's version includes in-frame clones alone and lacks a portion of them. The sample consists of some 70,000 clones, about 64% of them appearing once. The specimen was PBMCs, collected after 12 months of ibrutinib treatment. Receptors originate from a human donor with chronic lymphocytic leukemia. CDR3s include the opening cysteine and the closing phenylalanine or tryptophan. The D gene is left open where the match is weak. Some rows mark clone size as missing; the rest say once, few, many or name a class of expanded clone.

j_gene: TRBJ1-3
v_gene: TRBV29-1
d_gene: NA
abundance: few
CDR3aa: CSAYSGNTIYF
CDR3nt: TGCAGCGCTTACTCTGGAAACACCATATATTTT

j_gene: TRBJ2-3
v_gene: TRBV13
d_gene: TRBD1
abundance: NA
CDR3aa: CASSGWTGGSDTQYF
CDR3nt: TGTGCCAGCAGCGGCTGGACAGGGGGTTCAGATACGCAGTATTTT

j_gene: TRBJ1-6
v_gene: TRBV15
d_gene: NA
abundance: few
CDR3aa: CATSSPLGRVSNSPLHF
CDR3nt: TGTGCCACCAGCAGCCCTCTGGGCAGGGTGTCTAATTCACCCCTCCACTTT

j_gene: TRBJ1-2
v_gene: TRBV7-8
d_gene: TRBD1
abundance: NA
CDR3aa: CASSLKGTGMMDGYTF
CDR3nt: TGTGCCAGCAGCTTAAAGGGGACAGGGATGATGGATGGCTACACCTTC

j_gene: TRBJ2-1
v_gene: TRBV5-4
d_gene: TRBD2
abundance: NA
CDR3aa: CASSSAGGRIGEQFF
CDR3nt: TGTGCCAGCAGCTCAGCGGGGGGACGGATAGGTGAGCAGTTCTTC

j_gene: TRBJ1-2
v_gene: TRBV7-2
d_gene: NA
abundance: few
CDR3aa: CASSLERGQGYTF
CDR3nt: TGTGCCAGCAGCTTAGAACGGGGGCAAGGCTACACCTTC

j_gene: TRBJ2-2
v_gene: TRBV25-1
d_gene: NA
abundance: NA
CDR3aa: CASTQGMNTGELFF
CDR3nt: TGTGCCAGCACGCAGGGGATGAACACCGGGGAGCTGTTTTTT

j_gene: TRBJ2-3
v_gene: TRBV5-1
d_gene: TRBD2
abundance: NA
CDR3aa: CASSPLKGGGAADTQYF
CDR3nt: TGCGCCAGCAGCCCTTTAAAGGGCGGGGGGGCGGCAGATACGCAGTATTTT

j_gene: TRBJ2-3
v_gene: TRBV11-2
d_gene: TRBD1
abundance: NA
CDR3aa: CASSLGRGRGHITDTQYF
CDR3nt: TGTGCCAGCAGCTTAGGGCGGGGCAGGGGGCATATCACAGATACGCAGTATTTT

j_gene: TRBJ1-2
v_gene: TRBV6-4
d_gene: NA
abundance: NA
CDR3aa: CASSDGGANYGYTF
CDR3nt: TGTGCCAGCAGTGACGGGGGAGCTAACTATGGCTACACCTTC

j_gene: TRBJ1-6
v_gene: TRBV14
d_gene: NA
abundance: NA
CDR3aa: CASSQYTGTIYNSPLHF
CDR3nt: TGTGCCAGCAGCCAATACACAGGGACGATCTATAATTCACCCCTCCACTTT

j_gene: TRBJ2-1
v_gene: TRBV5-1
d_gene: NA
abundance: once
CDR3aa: CASSLGNSFYYNEQFF
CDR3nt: TGCGCCAGCAGCTTGGGAAACAGCTTCTACTACAATGAGCAGTTCTTC

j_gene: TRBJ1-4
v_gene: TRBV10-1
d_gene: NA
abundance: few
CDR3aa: CASSEAPGEATNEKLFF
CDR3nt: TGCGCCAGCAGTGAAGCACCTGGGGAGGCAACTAATGAAAAACTGTTTTTT

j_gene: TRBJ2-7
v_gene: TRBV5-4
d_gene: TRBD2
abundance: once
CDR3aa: CASSIGLAGGLYEQYF
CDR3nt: TGTGCCAGCAGCATTGGACTAGCGGGGGGGCTTTACGAGCAGTACTTC

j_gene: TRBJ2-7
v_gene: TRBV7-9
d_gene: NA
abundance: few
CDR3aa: CASSFVGFHEQYF
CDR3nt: TGTGCCAGCAGCTTTGTAGGGTTCCACGAGCAGTACTTC

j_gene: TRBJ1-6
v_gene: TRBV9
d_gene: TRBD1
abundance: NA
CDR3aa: CASSVEGTGGSPLHF
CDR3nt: TGTGCCAGCAGCGTAGAAGGAACAGGGGGTTCACCCCTCCACTTT

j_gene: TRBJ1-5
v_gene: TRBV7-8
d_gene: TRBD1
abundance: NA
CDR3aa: CASSLGDSGNQPQHF
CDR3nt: TGTGCCAGCAGCTTAGGGGACAGCGGGAATCAGCCCCAGCATTTT

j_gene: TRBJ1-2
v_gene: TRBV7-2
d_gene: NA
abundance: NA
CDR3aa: CASSLDSSTNYGYTF
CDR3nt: TGTGCCAGCAGCTTGGACAGCTCCACTAACTATGGCTACACCTTC

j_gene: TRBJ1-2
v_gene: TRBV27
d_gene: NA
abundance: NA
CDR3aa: CARRRHRYLYGYTF
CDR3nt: TGTGCCAGAAGGCGCCATCGCTATTTATATGGCTACACCTTC

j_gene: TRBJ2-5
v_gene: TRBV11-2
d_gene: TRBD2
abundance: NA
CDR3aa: CASSLVGIASGGWETQYF
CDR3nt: TGTGCCAGCAGCTTAGTAGGGATAGCTAGCGGGGGATGGGAGACCCAGTACTTC

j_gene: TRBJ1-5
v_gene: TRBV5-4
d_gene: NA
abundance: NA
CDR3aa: CASSWGGVDQPQHF
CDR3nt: TGTGCCAGCAGCTGGGGAGGGGTGGATCAGCCCCAGCATTTT

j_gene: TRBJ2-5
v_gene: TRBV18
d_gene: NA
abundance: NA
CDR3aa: CASSPGGETQYF
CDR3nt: TGTGCCAGCTCTCCCGGGGGAGAGACCCAGTACTTC

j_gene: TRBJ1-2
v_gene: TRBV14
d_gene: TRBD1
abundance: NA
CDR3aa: CASSHFGQEYGYTF
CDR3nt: TGTGCCAGTAGCCACTTCGGACAGGAGTATGGCTACACCTTC

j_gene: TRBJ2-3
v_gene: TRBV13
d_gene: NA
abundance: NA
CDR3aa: CASSLGGGPTDTQYF
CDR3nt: TGTGCCAGCAGCTTAGGCGGGGGGCCCACAGATACGCAGTATTTT

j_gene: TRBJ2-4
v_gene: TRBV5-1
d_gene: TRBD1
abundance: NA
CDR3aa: CASSRDSLKNIQYF
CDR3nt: TGCGCCAGCAGCCGGGACAGCCTCAAAAACATTCAGTACTTC

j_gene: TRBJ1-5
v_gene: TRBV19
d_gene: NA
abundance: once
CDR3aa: CASSSRAVGSGQPQHF
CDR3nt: TGTGCCAGTAGTTCCAGAGCCGTTGGGTCGGGGCAGCCCCAGCATTTT

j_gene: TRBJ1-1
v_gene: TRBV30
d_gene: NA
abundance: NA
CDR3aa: CAWKRDLGNPEAFF
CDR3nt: TGTGCCTGGAAACGGGATTTGGGGAACCCTGAAGCTTTCTTT

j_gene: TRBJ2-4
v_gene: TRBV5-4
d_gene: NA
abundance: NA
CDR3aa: CASSPLGGIQYF
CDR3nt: TGTGCCAGCAGCCCCCTGGGGGGCATTCAGTACTTC

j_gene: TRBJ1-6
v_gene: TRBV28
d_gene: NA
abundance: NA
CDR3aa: CASSLLRGYSPLHF
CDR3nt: TGTGCCAGCAGTTTATTAAGAGGGTATTCACCCCTCCACTTT

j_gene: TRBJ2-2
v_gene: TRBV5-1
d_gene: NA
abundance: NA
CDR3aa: CASTGAPPNTGELFF
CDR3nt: TGCGCCAGCACCGGAGCCCCCCCGAACACCGGGGAGCTGTTTTTT

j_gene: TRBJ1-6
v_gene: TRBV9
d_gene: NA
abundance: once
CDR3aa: CASSVDNSPLHF
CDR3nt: TGTGCCAGCAGCGTAGATAATTCACCCCTCCACTTT

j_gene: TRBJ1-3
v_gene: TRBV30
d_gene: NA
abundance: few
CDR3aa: CALDRRRQSTGNTIYF
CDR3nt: TGTGCCCTGGACCGCCGGCGGCAGTCAACTGGAAACACCATATATTTT

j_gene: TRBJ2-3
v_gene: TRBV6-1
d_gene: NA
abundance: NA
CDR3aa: CASSGLEGDTQYF
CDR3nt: TGTGCCAGCAGTGGCCTCGAAGGGGATACGCAGTATTTT

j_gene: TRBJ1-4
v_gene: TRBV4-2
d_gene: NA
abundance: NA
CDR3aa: CASSQVGEKLFF
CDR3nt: TGTGCCAGCAGCCAAGTGGGTGAAAAACTGTTTTTT

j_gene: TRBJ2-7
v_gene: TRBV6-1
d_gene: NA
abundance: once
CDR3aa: CASGHQLSYEQYF
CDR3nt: TGTGCCAGCGGACACCAGCTCTCCTACGAGCAGTACTTC

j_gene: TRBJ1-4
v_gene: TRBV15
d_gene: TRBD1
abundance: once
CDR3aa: CATSRAQGALYEKLFF
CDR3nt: TGTGCCACCAGCAGAGCACAGGGGGCGCTATATGAAAAACTGTTTTTT

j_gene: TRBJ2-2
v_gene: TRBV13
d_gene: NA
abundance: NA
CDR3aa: CASSLQGPGELFF
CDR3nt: TGTGCCAGCAGCCTCCAGGGTCCCGGGGAGCTGTTTTTT

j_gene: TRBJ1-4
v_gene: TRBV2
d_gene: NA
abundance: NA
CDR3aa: CASSGGWGANEKLFF
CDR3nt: TGTGCCAGCAGTGGAGGTTGGGGGGCTAATGAAAAACTGTTTTTT

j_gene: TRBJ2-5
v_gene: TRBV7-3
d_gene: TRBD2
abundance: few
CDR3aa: CASSSGLAGEGETQYF
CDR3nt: TGTGCCAGCAGCTCCGGACTAGCGGGGGAGGGAGAGACCCAGTACTTC

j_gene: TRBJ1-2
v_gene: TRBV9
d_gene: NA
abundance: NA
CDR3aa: CASSVEGRVPINYGYTF
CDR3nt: TGTGCCAGCAGCGTCGAAGGGAGGGTCCCTATTAACTATGGCTACACCTTC

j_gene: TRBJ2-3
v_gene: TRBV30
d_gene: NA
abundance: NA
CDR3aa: CAWSDSPTDTQYF
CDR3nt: TGTGCCTGGAGTGACAGCCCAACAGATACGCAGTATTTT

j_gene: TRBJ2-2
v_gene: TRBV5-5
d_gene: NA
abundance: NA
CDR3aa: CASWAGTRVTGELFF
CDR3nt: TGTGCCAGCTGGGCCGGGACAAGAGTAACCGGGGAGCTGTTTTTT

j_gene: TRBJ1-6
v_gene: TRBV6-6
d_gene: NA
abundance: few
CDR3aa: CASSYSGGPSGTLHF
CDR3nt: TGTGCCAGCAGTTACTCAGGCGGACCCTCAGGGACCCTCCACTTT

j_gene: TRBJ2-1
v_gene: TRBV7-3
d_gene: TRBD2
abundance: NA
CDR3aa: CASSLSGGMYNEQFF
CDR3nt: TGTGCCAGCAGCCTAAGCGGGGGGATGTACAATGAGCAGTTCTTC

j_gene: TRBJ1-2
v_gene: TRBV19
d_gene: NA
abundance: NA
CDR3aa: CASSPRAGPSYGYTF
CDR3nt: TGTGCCAGTAGTCCAAGGGCAGGGCCCTCCTATGGCTACACCTTC

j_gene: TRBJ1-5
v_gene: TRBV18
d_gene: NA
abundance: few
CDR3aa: CASSPKDSNQPQHF
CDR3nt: TGTGCCAGCTCACCGAAGGACAGCAATCAGCCCCAGCATTTT

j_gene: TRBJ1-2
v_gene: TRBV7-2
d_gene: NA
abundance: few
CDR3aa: CASSFFQGYGYTF
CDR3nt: TGTGCCAGCAGCTTTTTTCAGGGCTATGGCTACACCTTC

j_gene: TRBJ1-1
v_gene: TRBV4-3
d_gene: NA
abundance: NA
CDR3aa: CASSQSLGGTEAFF
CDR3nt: TGCGCCAGCAGCCAAAGCCTGGGGGGCACTGAAGCTTTCTTT